The clone carrying this T cell receptor (beta chain) was seen only once. Measured with immunoSEQ multiplex PCR; TCRdb has only the in-frame clones, and not every one. The sample contains 120,000 to 150,000 clones, roughly 81% of which appear only once. The sample belongs to a study of blood T cell repertoires in COVID-19. CDR3 length equals 12 residues. V lost 3 bases and J lost 5, with 7 bases in between. Germline loops: CDR1 LGHDT, CDR2 YNNKEL (reference sequence). The chain carries TRBV3-1 (or the pseudogene TRBV3-2) and TRBJ2-5; D is uncertain. Material: peripheral blood. The sequence derives from a human donor with acute or convalescent COVID-19. The donor label of this sample is uncertain. The CDR3 DNA sequence: TGTGCCAGCAGCCAGGGCTACGAGACCCAGTACTTC. Residues: CASSQGYETQYF.